This entry lists 17 T cell receptor beta chains sequenced from one sample in a study of read filtering for tumor transcriptome and immune sequencing. From about 400 ng of RNA, a library with molecular barcoded alpha/delta and beta/gamma adaptors was made. One entry per CDR3 protein results from TCRdb running MiXCR on the reads. In the table there are some 41,000 distinct CDR3 sequences, 13% of which are singletons. The sample taken for sequencing was a population of CD138-negative cells sorted from bone marrow. Every receptor here comes from a donor at least 40 years old with multiple myeloma.

The chain employs TRBV6-2 or TRBV6-3 and TRBJ2-5; D unclear. The CDR3 has 13 amino acids. CDR1 and CDR2 (germline): MNHEY, SVGEGT. Trimming pared 0 bases from V and 5 bases from J, leaving 7 bases between. The CDR3: CASSYSGMETQYF. The CDR3 region has the DNA TGTGCCAGCAGTTACTCGGGGATGGAGACCCAGTACTTC.

At least ten counts were recorded for this clonotype. The rearrangement links TRBV7-2 to TRBJ1-1; D is possibly TRBD1 (6 bases). Germline V gene lookup returns CDR1 SGHTA and CDR2 FQGNSA. The CDR3 totals 13 residues. Trimming cost V 4 bases and J 6 bases, with 12 bases left between them. Here the CDR3 reads CASSSHRVAEAFF. The CDR3 DNA reads as TGTGCCAGCAGCTCCCACAGGGTAGCTGAAGCTTTCTTT.

As to this clonotype: Given the absence of the conserved phenylalanine or tryptophan at the CDR3 end, a read error is likely. J is TRBJ1-4 and V is TRBV18; 8 positions match TRBD1. With 3 bases clipped from V and 5 bases from J, the junction kept 5 bases outside the gene matches. The V gene's germline CDR1 is KGHSH and CDR2 LQKENI. This CDR3 spans 15 amino acids. CDR3 amino acids: CASSPGTGQNEKLFS. The CDR3 DNA sequence: TGTGCCAGCTCACCCGGGACAGGACAGAATGAAAAACTGTTTTCT.

In this sample, this clonotype turned up many times. The chain carries TRBV29-1 and TRBJ2-7, with 7 bases that match TRBD2. CDR1 is SQVTM, CDR2 ANQGSEA, per germline. The CDR3 covers 14 residues. The ends lost 5 bases at V and 2 bases at J; junction bases unmatched: 9. Written as DNA, the CDR3 is TGCAGCGTTCGAGAGTCTAGCGGTACCTACGAGCAGTACTTC. Translation gives CSVRESSGTYEQYF.

There are many counts of this clonotype. The V gene is TRBV27, the J gene TRBJ2-3, with 11 bases matching TRBD2. The V gene's germline CDR1 is MNHEY and CDR2 SMNVEV (reference sequence). The CDR3 loop spans 15 amino acids. V gave up 6 bases and J gave up 3 bases; unmatched junction bases: 5. For the CDR3, the DNA is TGTGCCAGCAGACGACTAGCGGGATTGACAGATACGCAGTATTTT. It specifies CASRRLAGLTDTQYF.

This clonotype has ten or more counts. This chain joins TRBV5-1 and TRBJ2-1, with TRBD1 matching over 8 bases. Germline trimming cut 5 bases from V and 5 bases from J; bases unmatched to any gene: 3. The length of the CDR3 is 13 residues. Germline CDR1 and CDR2: SGHRS and YFSETQ. Here the CDR3 reads CASRPTGDNEQFF. The CDR3 bases are TGCGCCAGCAGGCCGACAGGGGACAATGAGCAGTTCTTC.

This clonotype was counted many times. This chain joins TRBV30 and TRBJ2-3, with TRBD2 identical over 14 bases. CDR1 GTSNPN and CDR2 SVGIG come from the germline V gene (reference sequence). With V trimmed by 2 bases and J by 1 base, 17 bases remained unmatched. This CDR3 spans 21 amino acids. DNA of the CDR3: TGTGCCTGGAGTCCCACCCTGACTAGCGGGAGGGGTAAACTACGCACAGATACGCAGTATTTT. This sequence encodes CAWSPTLTSGRGKLRTDTQYF.

The V and J genes are TRBV7-9 and TRBJ2-7, with 9 bases fitting TRBD1. Trimming took 4 bases from V and 0 from J; bases not matched to a gene: 4. Germline assignment: CDR1 SEHNR and CDR2 FQNEAQ (reference sequence). The CDR3 is 15 residues long. The CDR3 loop is CASSSQTGGSYEQYF. CDR3 coding DNA: TGTGCCAGCAGCTCCCAGACAGGGGGCTCCTACGAGCAGTACTTC.

In this sample, this clonotype turned up many times. V usage is TRBV7-9 and J usage is TRBJ2-1, with D uncertain. The germline V and J ends were trimmed by 6 bases and 6 bases, with 18 bases remaining between them. CDR3 length: 15 residues. CDR1 and CDR2 (germline): SEHNR, FQNEAQ (reference sequence). DNA for the CDR3: TGTGCCAGCAGTGGTACTGACGCATTTTCCAATGAGCAGTTCTTC. Amino acid sequence: CASSGTDAFSNEQFF.

V usage is TRBV4-1 and J usage is TRBJ2-5, with TRBD2 matching 7 bases. This CDR3 spans 15 amino acids. V dropped 4 bases and J dropped 2; count of bases not matched to a gene: 7. Germline V CDR1 and CDR2: MGHRA, YSYEKL. In DNA, the CDR3 is TGCGCCAGCAGCCGTGGGGGGGGGATTCAAGAGACCCAGTACTTC. Its protein is CASSRGGGIQETQYF.

This clonotype was observed at least ten times. J is TRBJ2-5 and V is TRBV23-1, with D uncertain. TRBV23-1 is recorded as an ORF, its role being uncertain. Trimming pared 6 bases from V and 4 bases from J, leaving 0 bases between. The CDR3 consists of 9 residues. In DNA, the CDR3 is TGCGCCAGCAGAGAGACCCAGTACTTC. Translation gives CASRETQYF.

This clonotype was seen many times. The rearrangement joins TRBV10-3 to TRBJ1-1, with D maybe TRBD1 (5 bases). Trimming cost V 3 bases and J 4 bases, with 12 bases left between them. The CDR3 consists of 14 residues. Germline V gene lookup returns CDR1 ENHRY and CDR2 SYGVKD. In DNA, the CDR3 is TGTGCCATCAGTGATCAGACAAGGGGCACTGAAGCTTTCTTT. Amino acid sequence: CAISDQTRGTEAFF.

The chain is built from TRBV20-1 and TRBJ2-5; 7 nucleotides match TRBD2. In germline, CDR1 is DFQATT, CDR2 SNEGSKA (reference sequence). V shed 6 bases, J shed 3 bases, and the junction held 7 bases outside the gene matches. This CDR3 has 13 residues. The CDR3 bases are TGCAGTGCGCCCCCTAGCGGAAAAGAGACCCAGTACTTC. Translated: CSAPPSGKETQYF.

The sample holds one count of this clonotype. This likely traces to a read error, being one base from a far larger clone. The rearrangement links TRBV11-2 to TRBJ2-1; 7 nucleotides align to TRBD2. Per germline, CDR1 SGHAT and CDR2 FQNNGV. The CDR3 sequence is 16 residues long. This chain's CDR3 is CANSIIGREPYNEQFF. The CDR3 DNA sequence: TGTGCCAACAGCATAATCGGGCGGGAGCCCTACAATGAGCAGTTCTTC.

This clonotype was seen repeatedly, ten times or more. The CDR3 coding sequence is TGCGCCAGCAGCCATGGAGCGGGAAGCTACAATGAGCAGTTCTTC. Protein sequence: CASSHGAGSYNEQFF. The chain employs TRBV4-1 and TRBJ2-1; 7 bases match TRBD2. The CDR3 covers 15 residues. Trimming took 3 bases from V and 3 from J; bases not matched to a gene: 5. In germline, CDR1 is MGHRA, CDR2 YSYEKL.

This clonotype was observed at least ten times. The gene calls are TRBV5-1 and TRBJ2-1; TRBD2 agrees at 12 bases. Germline values: CDR1 SGHRS, CDR2 YFSETQ. J lost 6 bases, V lost 0 bases, and 4 bases had no gene match. The CDR3 sequence is 16 residues long. CDR3 in amino acids: CASSLGQTSGSNEQFF. The CDR3 nucleotides read TGCGCCAGCAGCTTGGGCCAGACTAGCGGGAGCAATGAGCAGTTCTTC.

This clonotype has ten or more counts. This chain links TRBV29-1 with TRBJ2-7; a possible D gene is TRBD2 (5 bases). This CDR3 spans 11 amino acids. V was cut by 7 bases and J by 6 bases, with 13 bases left in between. The germline V gene encodes CDR1 SQVTM and CDR2 ANQGSEA. This CDR3 reads CSAEFRGEQYF. The CDR3 DNA is TGCAGCGCTGAGTTTCGGGGCGAGCAGTACTTC.